This record looks at one TCR beta chain sequence and its context. Antigen unknown. The data were obtained in a study of regulatory and conventional T cells in RAG deficiency. Libraries were prepared by immunoSEQ multiplex PCR; TCRdb keeps only in-frame clonotypes and omits some of them. This table holds some 8,800 clones, around 95% found once. The CDR3 sequence is 11 residues long. V lost 5 bases, J lost 8 bases, and 10 bases lay in between. The germline V gene has CDR1 DFQATT and CDR2 SNEGSKA (reference sequence). General study findings and limits: Patient subsets had shorter CDR3s; Omenn Treg-Tconv overlap exceeded 75%. Shannon entropy was markedly lower and Simpson indices higher in RAG-deficient patients than control T-cell subsets.

Blood CD4+ CD25-low CD127-high conventional T cells supplied the genomic DNA template. RAG-deficient patients with SCID, Omenn syndrome, or combined immunodeficiency. The chain links TRBV20-1 to TRBJ2-1, with D possibly TRBD2 on 5 matching bases. Sequencing was carried out using CD4+ effector T cells sorted from blood. The source of this sequence is a human donor with RAG deficiency presenting as severe combined immunodeficiency. The DNA for the CDR3 is TGCAGTGCTGGGAGTTCGGATGAGCAGTTCTTC. Translation: CSAGSSDEQFF.